The TCR beta chain described here comes from a study of blood T cell repertoires in COVID-19. Concerning this clone itself: Other DNA sequences in the sample encode the same CDR3.

Patients at the Seattle site were enrolled during active infection and followed longitudinally. The CDR3 contains 12 residues. The germline V and J ends were trimmed by 5 bases and 0 bases, with 5 bases remaining between them. Germline CDR1 is MDHEN and CDR2 is SYDVKM. Sequenced by immunoSEQ multiplex PCR; TCRdb stores in-frame clones only, minus some. The table shows 440,000 or so clones, with 70% to 90% occurring only once. This chain links TRBV28 with TRBJ2-7; unclear D gene. Sequences were obtained from peripheral blood. The source is a woman in her 40s with COVID-19, enrolled during active disease. The CDR3 spells CASSPYSYEQYF. CDR3 bases: TGTGCCAGCAGTCCTTACTCCTACGAGCAGTACTTC.